The present TCR beta chain was sequenced within a study of shared clonotypes between healthy human individuals (dated by TCRdb to the early 2020s). Context from the whole study: The cohort included a few men and two women between 18 and 49 years of age. Per donor, three plates each were used for CD4 naive and CD4 memory, two for CD8 naive, and one for CD8 memory. To estimate repertoire size and how much clonotypes are shared between individuals, the study performed deep sequencing of blood TCR repertoires from roughly five healthy adults. To increase sequencing depth and limit assay-specific biases, different laboratories used diverse techniques to prepare libraries and sequence TCR repertoires. Between about 0.9 and 8.9 billion PBMCs per donor were obtained by leukapheresis.

A word on this clone: Its specific antigen is unknown. No much larger clonotype is one base removed from it; base qualities were not supplied.

Study-wide conclusions, independent of this receptor: Pairwise subsampling indicated that sequencing depth was expected to affect the degree of clonotype sharing among donors. Larger estimated clonotype richness was generally found for naive subsets than for memory subsets. Only blood was sampled, and tissue TCR repertoires likely differ from those in blood. Sharing across a handful of donors was observed for roughly 5.4% of naive CD4, over 3% of naive CD8, 2% to 2.5% of memory CD4, and approximately 0.41% of memory CD8 clonotypes. Rarefaction of sorted-subset datasets indicated incomplete sequencing despite the large sequencing depth. Clonotypes shared by all four sorted-subset donors showed higher generation probabilities than non-shared clonotypes. Because the study included a small number of donors, the genetic and exposure-history diversity represented was limited.

CDR1 and CDR2 are read off the germline V gene (reference sequence) as LNHDA and SQIVND. The CDR3, from cysteine to phenylalanine, totals 15 residues. The entry retains the CDR3 DNA only, 45 bases that are in frame from base 1. V gives up 6 bases and J gives up 0 bases, and the segment between their germline ends measures 14 bases. Healthy HIV-negative adults with no recently reported acute infections or vaccinations were included as donors. Every donor was a Caucasian adult living in Nashville, Tennessee, USA. CD4+ T cells were enriched by magnetic negative selection; naive cells were then positively selected on CD45RA, and the negative fraction formed the memory subset. Blood was obtained by leukapheresis, after which PBMCs were separated by Ficoll-Histopaque density gradient centrifugation and cryopreserved in liquid nitrogen vapor phase. Analytical flow cytometry was used to check the purity and quantity of each magnetically sorted T cell population. From each sorted fraction, genomic DNA was isolated and quantified by UV absorbance on a Nanodrop 2000c.

Using the deep immunoSEQ assay, TCR CDR3 regions were amplified from genomic DNA by multiplex PCR. For each cell subset, the extracted genomic DNA was distributed evenly across all wells of several immunoSEQ 96-well plates, and each plate served as one replicate. Each replicate PCR for sorted subsets received about 220 ng genomic DNA, equal to roughly 29,000 T cell genomes. The purified libraries were quantified using a Qubit 3.0 fluorometer, sized with a Bioanalyzer 2100, and then quantified again using the KAPA Library Quantification kit. Each immunoSEQ 96-well plate was sequenced on its own single-read 150-cycle Illumina NextSeq 550 flow cell. The paper's processing steps were these. Because only junctional sequences without quality scores were contained in the immunoSEQ output, filtering matching that applied to full-length reads could not be performed. Sequences were annotated with PyIR, a Python wrapper for IgBLAST v1.9, using IMGT germline references to assign V/J genes and CDR3. Any read was removed if the V/J assignment was weak (E-value above 1e-6), the CDR3 was missing, or the read contained stop codons, out-of-frame junctions, or ambiguous translated residues. A V3J clonotype was defined by an identical inferred V gene, J gene, and CDR3 amino acid sequence. To compute the percentage overlap between repertoires, the number of shared unique clonotypes was divided by the size of the smaller repertoire. Repertoire richness was assessed with RTK rarefaction, the Chao1 estimator, and Recon v2.1 estimates of unobserved clonotypes. OLGA was used to compute generation probabilities for all TCRbeta clonotypes that the gDNA method yielded from a handful of donors. TCRdb carries this immuneACCESS record with in-frame sequences only. Its versions omit some clonotypes, under half of them owing to an unresolved V gene in the studies checked, with the rest unexplained. That table is the source of V, J and clone size, and D and trimming were worked out from the DNA. The sample includes about 980,000 clones, with over 60% observed a single time. The leading ten clones occupy roughly 1.5% of the sample.

The sample consisted of memory CD4+ T cells sorted from blood. According to the study, the label for this sample's cell subset or site signals: CD45RA-negative fraction. This sequence was found in a young man in good health. In this chain, TRBV19 is recombined with TRBJ1-2, and the D gene may be TRBD1, 6 bases matching. The CDR3 region has the sequence CASSLGTPANYGYTF. The DNA sequence is TGTGCCAGTAGCCTCGGGACACCGGCTAACTATGGCTACACCTTC. Reference TRBV19 and TRBJ1-2 genes cover what lies past the CDR3, so the full variable domain is DGGITQSPKYLFRKEGQNVTLSCEQNLNHDAMYWYRQDPGQGLRLIYYSQIVNDFQKGDIAEGYSVSREKKESFPLTVTSAQKNPTAFYLCASSLGTPANYGYTFGSGTRLTVV.